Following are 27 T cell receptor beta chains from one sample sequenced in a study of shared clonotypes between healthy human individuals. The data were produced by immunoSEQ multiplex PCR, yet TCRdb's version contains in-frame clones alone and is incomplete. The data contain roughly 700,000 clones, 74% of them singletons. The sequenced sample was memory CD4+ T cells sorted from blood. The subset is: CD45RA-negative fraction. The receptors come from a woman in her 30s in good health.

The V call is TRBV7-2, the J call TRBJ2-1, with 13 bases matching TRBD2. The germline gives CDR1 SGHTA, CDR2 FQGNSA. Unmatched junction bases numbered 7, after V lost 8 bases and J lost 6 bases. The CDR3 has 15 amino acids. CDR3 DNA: TGTGCCAGCCAAAGAGGGACTAGCGGGACCAATGAGCAGTTCTTC. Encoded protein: CASQRGTSGTNEQFF.

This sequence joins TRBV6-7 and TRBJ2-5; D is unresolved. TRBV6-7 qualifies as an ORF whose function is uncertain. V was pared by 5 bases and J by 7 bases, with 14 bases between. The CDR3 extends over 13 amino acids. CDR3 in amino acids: CASSPLGSGTQYF. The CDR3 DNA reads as TGTGCCAGCAGTCCCCTGGGTTCGGGGACCCAGTACTTC.

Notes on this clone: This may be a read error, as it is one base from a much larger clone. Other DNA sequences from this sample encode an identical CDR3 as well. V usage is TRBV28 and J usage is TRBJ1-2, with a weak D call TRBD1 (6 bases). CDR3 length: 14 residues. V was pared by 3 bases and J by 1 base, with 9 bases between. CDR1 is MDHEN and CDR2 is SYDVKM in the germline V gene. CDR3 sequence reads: CASSLGANNYGYTF. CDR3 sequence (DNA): TGTGCCAGCAGTTTGGGGGCCAATAACTATGGCTACACCTTC.

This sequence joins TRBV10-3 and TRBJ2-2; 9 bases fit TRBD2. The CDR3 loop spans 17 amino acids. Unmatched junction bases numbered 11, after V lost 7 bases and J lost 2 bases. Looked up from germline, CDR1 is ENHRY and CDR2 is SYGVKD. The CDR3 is CAINGGGRAINTGELFF. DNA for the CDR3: TGTGCCATCAATGGTGGCGGGAGGGCCATTAACACCGGGGAGCTGTTTTTT.

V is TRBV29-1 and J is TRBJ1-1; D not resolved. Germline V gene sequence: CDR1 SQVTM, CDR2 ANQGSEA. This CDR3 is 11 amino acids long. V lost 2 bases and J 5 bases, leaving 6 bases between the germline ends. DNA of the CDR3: TGCAGCGTTGAACGGGAGACTGAAGCTTTCTTT. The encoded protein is CSVERETEAFF.

The CDR3 nucleotides are TGCAGCGTCGCGGTAGGGGGAACCAAAAACATTCAGTACTTC. The encoded protein is CSVAVGGTKNIQYF. The chain combines TRBV29-1 with TRBJ2-4, with D maybe TRBD1 (6 bases). The CDR3 loop spans 14 amino acids. The germline V and J ends were trimmed by 6 bases and 2 bases, with 14 bases remaining between them. Germline V lookup: CDR1 SQVTM, CDR2 ANQGSEA.

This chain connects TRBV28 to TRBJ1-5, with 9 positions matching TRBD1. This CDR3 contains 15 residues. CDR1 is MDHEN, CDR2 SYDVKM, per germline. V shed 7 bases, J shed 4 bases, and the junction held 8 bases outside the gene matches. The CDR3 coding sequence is TGTGCCAGCAATCTGGGACAGGGTGGAAATCAGCCCCAGCATTTT. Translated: CASNLGQGGNQPQHF.

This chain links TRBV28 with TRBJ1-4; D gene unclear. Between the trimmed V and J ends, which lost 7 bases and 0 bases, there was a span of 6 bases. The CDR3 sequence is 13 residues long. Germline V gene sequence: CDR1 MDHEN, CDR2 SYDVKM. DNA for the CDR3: TGTGCCAGCACAAGGGCAACTAATGAAAAACTGTTTTTT. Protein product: CASTRATNEKLFF.

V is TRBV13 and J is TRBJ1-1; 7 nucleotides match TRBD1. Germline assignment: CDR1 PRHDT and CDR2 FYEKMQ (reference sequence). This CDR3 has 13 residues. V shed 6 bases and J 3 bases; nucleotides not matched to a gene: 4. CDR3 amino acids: CASRTGTYTEAFF. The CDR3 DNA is TGTGCCAGCAGGACAGGGACATACACTGAAGCTTTCTTT.

CDR3 bases: TGCGCCAGCAGCTTGTGGCTGTCAGGGGGAGACCCTAGAGAGACCCAGTACTTC. Its protein is CASSLWLSGGDPRETQYF. The chain uses TRBV5-1 and TRBJ2-5; TRBD1 aligns across 7 bases. V lost 1 base to trimming and J lost 4 bases; unmatched junction nucleotides: 16. Germline V gene sequence: CDR1 SGHRS, CDR2 YFSETQ. CDR3 size: 18 residues.

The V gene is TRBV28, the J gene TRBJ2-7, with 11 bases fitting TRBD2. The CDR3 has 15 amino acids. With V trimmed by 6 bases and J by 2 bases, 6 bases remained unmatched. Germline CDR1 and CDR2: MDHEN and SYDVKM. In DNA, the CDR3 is TGTGCCAGCAGGATTGGGACTAGCGGTACCTACGAGCAGTACTTC. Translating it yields CASRIGTSGTYEQYF. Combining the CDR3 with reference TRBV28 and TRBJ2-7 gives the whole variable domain DVKVTQSSRYLVKRTGEKVFLECVQDMDHENMFWYRQDPGLGLRLIYFSYDVKMKEKGDIPEGYSVSREKKERFSLILESASTNQTSMYLCASRIGTSGTYEQYFGPGTRLTVT.

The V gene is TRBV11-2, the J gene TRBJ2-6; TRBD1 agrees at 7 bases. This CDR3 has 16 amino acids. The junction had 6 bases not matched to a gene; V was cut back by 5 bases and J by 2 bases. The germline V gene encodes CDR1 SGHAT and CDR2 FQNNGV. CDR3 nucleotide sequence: TGTGCCAGCAGCCCAACTACAGGGGCTGGGGCCAACGTCCTGACTTTC. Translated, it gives CASSPTTGAGANVLTF.

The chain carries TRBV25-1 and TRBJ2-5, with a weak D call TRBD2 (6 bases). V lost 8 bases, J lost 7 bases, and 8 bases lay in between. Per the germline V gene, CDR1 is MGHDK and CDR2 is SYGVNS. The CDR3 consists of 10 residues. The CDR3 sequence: CASSGGTQYF. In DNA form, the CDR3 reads TGTGCCAGCTCCGGGGGGACCCAGTACTTC.

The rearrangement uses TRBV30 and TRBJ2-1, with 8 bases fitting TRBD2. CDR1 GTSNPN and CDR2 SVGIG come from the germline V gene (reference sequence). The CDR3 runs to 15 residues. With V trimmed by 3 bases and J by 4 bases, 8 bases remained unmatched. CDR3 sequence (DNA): TGTGCCTGGAGACCGGGACTAGGGACTTACAATGAGCAGTTCTTC. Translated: CAWRPGLGTYNEQFF. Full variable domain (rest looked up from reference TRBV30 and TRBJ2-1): SQTIHQWPATLVQPVGSPLSLECTVEGTSNPNLYWYRQAAGRGLQLLFYSVGIGQISSEVPQNLSASRPQDRQFILSSKKLLLSDSGFYLCAWRPGLGTYNEQFFGPGTRLTVL.

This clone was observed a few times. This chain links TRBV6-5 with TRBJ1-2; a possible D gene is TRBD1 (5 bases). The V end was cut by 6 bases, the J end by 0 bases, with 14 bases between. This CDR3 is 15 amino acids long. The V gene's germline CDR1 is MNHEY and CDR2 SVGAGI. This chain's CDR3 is CASSKTDRANYGYTF. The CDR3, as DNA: TGTGCCAGCAGCAAGACCGACAGAGCTAACTATGGCTACACCTTC.

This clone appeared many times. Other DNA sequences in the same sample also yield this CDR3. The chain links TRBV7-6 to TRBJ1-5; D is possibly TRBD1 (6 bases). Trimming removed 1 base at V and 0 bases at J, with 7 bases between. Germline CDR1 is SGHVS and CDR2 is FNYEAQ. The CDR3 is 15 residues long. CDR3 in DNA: TGTGCCAGCAGCTTAGTAGGGGGTAGCAATCAGCCCCAGCATTTT. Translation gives CASSLVGGSNQPQHF.

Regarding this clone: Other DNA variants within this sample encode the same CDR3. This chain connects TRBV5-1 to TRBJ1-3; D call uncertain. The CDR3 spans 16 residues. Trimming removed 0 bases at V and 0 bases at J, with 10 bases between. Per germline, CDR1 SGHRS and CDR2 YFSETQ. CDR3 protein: CASSLAEPSSGNTIYF. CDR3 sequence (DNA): TGCGCCAGCAGCTTGGCGGAGCCGAGCTCTGGAAACACCATATATTTT.

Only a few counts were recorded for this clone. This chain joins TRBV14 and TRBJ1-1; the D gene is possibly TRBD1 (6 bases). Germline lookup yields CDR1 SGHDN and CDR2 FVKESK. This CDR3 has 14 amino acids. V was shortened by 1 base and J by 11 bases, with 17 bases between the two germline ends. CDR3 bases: TGTGCCAGCAGCCAAGCTGAGGGGGGGGCTAAGGCTTTCTTT. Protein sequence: CASSQAEGGAKAFF.

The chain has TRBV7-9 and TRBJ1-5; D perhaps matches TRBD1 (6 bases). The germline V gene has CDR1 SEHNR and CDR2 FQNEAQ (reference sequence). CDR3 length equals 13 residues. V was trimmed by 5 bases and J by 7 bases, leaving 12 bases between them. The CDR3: CASSEQGDQPQHF. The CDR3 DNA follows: TGTGCCAGCAGCGAACAGGGTGACCAGCCCCAGCATTTT.

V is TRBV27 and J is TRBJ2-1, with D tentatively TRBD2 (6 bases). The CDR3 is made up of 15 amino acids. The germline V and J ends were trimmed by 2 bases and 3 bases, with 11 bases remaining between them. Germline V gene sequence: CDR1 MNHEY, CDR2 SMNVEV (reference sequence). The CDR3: CASSLLTSSYNEQFF. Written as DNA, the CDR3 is TGTGCCAGCAGTTTACTGACTAGTAGCTACAATGAGCAGTTCTTC.

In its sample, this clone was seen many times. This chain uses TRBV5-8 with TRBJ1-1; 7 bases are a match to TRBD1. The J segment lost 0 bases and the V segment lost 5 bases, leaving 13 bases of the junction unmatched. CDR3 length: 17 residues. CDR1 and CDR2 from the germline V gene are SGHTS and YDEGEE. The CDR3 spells CASSRPTGTDLNTEAFF. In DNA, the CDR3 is TGTGCCAGCAGTAGGCCGACAGGGACCGATTTGAACACTGAAGCTTTCTTT.

The CDR3, as DNA: TGCGCCAGCAGCTTGGTCGGCTACACCTTC. Translation: CASSLVGYTF. The chain has TRBV5-1 and TRBJ1-2; D not certain. This CDR3 has 10 amino acids. Per the germline V gene, CDR1 is SGHRS and CDR2 is YFSETQ. V was shortened by 0 bases and J by 8 bases, with 2 bases between the two germline ends.

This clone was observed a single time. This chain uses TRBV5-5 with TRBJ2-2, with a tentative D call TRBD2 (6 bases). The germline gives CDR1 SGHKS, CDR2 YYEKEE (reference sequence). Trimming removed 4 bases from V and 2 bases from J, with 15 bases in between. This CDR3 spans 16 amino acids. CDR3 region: CASSLSGVINTGELFF. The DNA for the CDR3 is TGTGCCAGCAGCCTATCGGGGGTGATAAACACCGGGGAGCTGTTTTTT.

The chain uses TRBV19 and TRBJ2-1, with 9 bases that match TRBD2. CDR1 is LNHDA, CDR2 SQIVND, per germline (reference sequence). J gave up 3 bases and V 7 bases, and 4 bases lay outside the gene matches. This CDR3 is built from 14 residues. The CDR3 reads CASTTSGSYNEQFF. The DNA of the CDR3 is TGTGCCAGTACGACTAGCGGAAGCTACAATGAGCAGTTCTTC.

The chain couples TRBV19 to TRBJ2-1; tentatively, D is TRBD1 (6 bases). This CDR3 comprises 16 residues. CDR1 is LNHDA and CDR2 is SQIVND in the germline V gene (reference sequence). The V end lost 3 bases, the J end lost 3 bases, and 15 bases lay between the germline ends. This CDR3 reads CASSIFGAGVYNEQFF. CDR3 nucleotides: TGTGCCAGTAGTATCTTTGGGGCAGGGGTCTACAATGAGCAGTTCTTC.

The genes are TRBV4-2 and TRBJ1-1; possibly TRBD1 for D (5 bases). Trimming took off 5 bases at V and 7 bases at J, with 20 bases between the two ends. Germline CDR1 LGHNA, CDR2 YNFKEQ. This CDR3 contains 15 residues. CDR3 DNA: TGTGCCAGCAGCTCCGGGACCCAGGGTCACATTGAAGCTTTCTTT. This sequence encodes CASSSGTQGHIEAFF.

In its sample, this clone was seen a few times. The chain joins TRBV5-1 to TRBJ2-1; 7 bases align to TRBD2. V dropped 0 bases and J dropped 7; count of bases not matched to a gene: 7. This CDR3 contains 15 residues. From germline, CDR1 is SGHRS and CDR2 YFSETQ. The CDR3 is CASSLEAGEWNEQFF. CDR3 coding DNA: TGCGCCAGCAGCTTGGAGGCGGGAGAATGGAATGAGCAGTTCTTC.